These T cell receptor beta chains were read from a single sample in a study of blood T cell repertoires in COVID-19. Only in-frame clones appear in the TCRdb table, and some are missing; sequencing was by immunoSEQ multiplex PCR. The sample has 150,000 to 200,000 clones; roughly four fifths are singletons. The sequenced sample consisted of peripheral blood. Receptor source: a woman of 80 years or more with acute or convalescent COVID-19. The CDR3 runs from the conserved cysteine through the conserved F or W. A D gene is named only where the DNA matches it firmly. A clone size is listed for some rows: how often the clone was seen (once, few, many), or a class if it is expanded.

>15|TRBV5-1|TRBD1|-|TRBJ2-3
TGCGCCAGCAGCTTTCCAACAGGGGGCACAGATACGCAGTATTTT
CASSFPTGGTDTQYF
>13|TRBV30|-|-|TRBJ1-5
TGTGCCTGGAGTCTCAGGGAGGATCAGCCCCAGCATTTT
CAWSLREDQPQHF
>12|TRBV30|TRBD1|-|TRBJ1-1
TGTGCCTGGGGGACAGTGAACACTGAAGCTTTCTTT
CAWGTVNTEAFF
>14|TRBV18|-|few|TRBJ2-1
TGTGCCAGCTCACCACCAACCGGGTACAATGAGCAGTTCTTC
CASSPPTGYNEQFF
>15|TRBV5-1|-|-|TRBJ1-4
TGCGCCAGCAGCAATGAGGGGGTAACTAATGAAAAACTGTTTTTT
CASSNEGVTNEKLFF
>13|TRBV2|-|once|TRBJ1-2
TGTGCCAGCAGTCGGGCCTCTAGGGGAGGCTACACCTTC
CASSRASRGGYTF
>15|TRBV15|TRBD1|few|TRBJ1-5
TGTGCCACCAGCACCAGACAGGGAAAGGGTCAGCCCCAGCATTTT
CATSTRQGKGQPQHF
>16|TRBV3-1/TRBV3-2|TRBD2|-|TRBJ2-1
TGTGCCAGCAGCCCCCTTTCCGGGACTAGTATATATGAGCAGTTCTTC
CASSPLSGTSIYEQFF
>16|TRBV15|TRBD2|-|TRBJ2-2
TGTGCCACCAGCAGCGGGAGGGCCTGGGTGGGCGGGGAGCTGTTTTTT
CATSSGRAWVGGELFF
>17|TRBV2|TRBD2|-|TRBJ2-1
TGTGCCAGCATCGGACTAGCGGGAGGACACTCCTACAATGAGCAGTTCTTC
CASIGLAGGHSYNEQFF
>15|TRBV5-1|-|once|TRBJ1-4
TGCGCCAGCAGCTCCTCGCGTCCGGTTAGTGAAAAACTGTTTTTT
CASSSSRPVSEKLFF
>15|TRBV24-1|-|-|TRBJ2-3
TGTGCCACCAGTGACACTAGTCTCGATCCAGATACGCAGTATTTT
CATSDTSLDPDTQYF
>18|TRBV4-1|-|-|TRBJ2-1
TGCGCCAGCAGCCAAGGAAAAGGTACAGGGTCGGCTTACAATGAGCAGTTCTTC
CASSQGKGTGSAYNEQFF
>13|TRBV7-2|TRBD1|-|TRBJ1-2
TGTGCCAGCAGCGACAGGGGTAACTATGGCTACACCTTC
CASSDRGNYGYTF
>13|TRBV29-1|TRBD1|-|TRBJ1-2
TGCAGCGTTGGTACGGGACAGAGCTATGGCTACACCTTC
CSVGTGQSYGYTF
>13|TRBV6-6|TRBD2|-|TRBJ2-1
TGTGCCAGCAGTCTAGCGGTATACAATGAGCAGTTCTTC
CASSLAVYNEQFF
>15|TRBV6-5|TRBD1|once|TRBJ2-1
TGTGCCAGCAGTCTACAGGGGAGCTCCTACAATGAGCAGTTCTTC
CASSLQGSSYNEQFF
>13|TRBV19|-|-|TRBJ2-7
TGTGCCAGTAGTATAGGGCCAGGCTACGAGCAGTACTTC
CASSIGPGYEQYF
>12|TRBV10-3|TRBD1|-|TRBJ1-2
TGTGCCATCTGGACAGGCGCCTATGGCTACACCTTC
CAIWTGAYGYTF
>13|TRBV6-5|-|once|TRBJ1-2
TGTGCCAGCAGTTACGGCACCCTCCGTGGCTACACCTTC
CASSYGTLRGYTF
>13|TRBV24-1|TRBD1|-|TRBJ2-2
TGTGCCACCAGTGCAGGGGGTACCGGGGAGCTGTTTTTT
CATSAGGTGELFF
>15|TRBV5-1|TRBD1|-|TRBJ1-2
TGCGCCAGCAGCCCCCGACAGGGGGTCGGCTATGGCTACACCTTC
CASSPRQGVGYGYTF
>15|TRBV30|-|-|TRBJ1-2
TGTGCCTGGGGAGGCGTCCTAGGGGTAGACTATGGCTACACCTTC
CAWGGVLGVDYGYTF
>14|TRBV3-1/TRBV3-2|TRBD2|-|TRBJ2-2
TGTGCCAGCTCTAGACTAGCGGCCACCGGGGAGCTGTTTTTT
CASSRLAATGELFF
>16|TRBV11-2|TRBD2|-|TRBJ2-3
TGTGCCAGCAGCAAGGCCGGGACTAGGCTTCCAGATACGCAGTATTTT
CASSKAGTRLPDTQYF
>14|TRBV4-1|-|-|TRBJ2-7
TGCGCCAGCAGCCAAGAAATTGGCACCTACGAGCAGTACTTC
CASSQEIGTYEQYF
>17|TRBV19|TRBD2|-|TRBJ2-4
TGTGCCAGTAGTGAACTAGCGGTGAACCTAGCCAAAAACATTCAGTACTTC
CASSELAVNLAKNIQYF
>15|TRBV6-1|-|-|TRBJ1-2
TGTGCCAGCAGTGAAGGGGGGGGAGCTACGTATGGCTACACCTTC
CASSEGGGATYGYTF
>12|TRBV25-1|TRBD1|once|TRBJ1-1
TGTGCCAGCAGTGTGACAGGGTTTGAAGCTTTCTTT
CASSVTGFEAFF
>13|TRBV7-9|-|-|TRBJ1-2
TGTGCCAGCAGCTTAGAGACAGTGTATGGCTACACCTTC
CASSLETVYGYTF
>15|TRBV4-1|-|few|TRBJ2-1
TGCGCCAGCAGACCTACTTCAAATTCCTACAATGAGCAGTTCTTC
CASRPTSNSYNEQFF
>13|TRBV6-6|-|-|TRBJ1-1
TGTGCCAGCAGGAACTTTAAGATGGGAGGGGCTTTCTTT
CASRNFKMGGAFF
>14|TRBV9|TRBD1|-|TRBJ1-2
TGTGCCAGCAGCGTCGACGGGACAGGCTATGGCTACACCTTC
CASSVDGTGYGYTF
>14|TRBV5-1|-|-|TRBJ1-1
TGCGCCAGCAGCTTGGACAGGGCCAGCACTGAAGCTTTCTTT
CASSLDRASTEAFF
>12|TRBV29-1|-|-|TRBJ2-5
TGCAGCGTTGGCGGGGCGGGGGAGACCCAGTACTTC
CSVGGAGETQYF
>18|TRBV19|-|few|TRBJ1-4
TGTGCCAGTAGTATAAGGGGCTTCTTCGACGCAACTAATGAAAAACTGTTTTTT
CASSIRGFFDATNEKLFF
>14|TRBV5-1|-|once|TRBJ2-3
TGCGCCAGCACCCGTAGCGGCTCCACAGATACGCAGTATTTT
CASTRSGSTDTQYF
>18|TRBV6-6|TRBD1|-|TRBJ1-1
TGTGCCAGCAGCCGAGGTCACAGGGGGCTAACCCAGAACACTGAAGCTTTCTTT
CASSRGHRGLTQNTEAFF
>16|TRBV5-4|TRBD1|-|TRBJ1-2
TGTGCCAGCAGCCTAGGACAGGTAAAAGGAGGCTATGGCTACACCTTC
CASSLGQVKGGYGYTF
>15|TRBV4-3|TRBD1|once|TRBJ1-5
TGCGCCAGCAGCCAAGATCGAGGGGGCTATCAGCCCCAGCATTTT
CASSQDRGGYQPQHF
>13|TRBV2|-|-|TRBJ1-2
TGTGCCAGCAGACAAGATGTGGGGGGTGGCTACACCTTC
CASRQDVGGGYTF
>15|TRBV24-1|-|-|TRBJ2-3
TGTGCCACCAGTGATCCTACCTCAAGCACAGATACGCAGTATTTT
CATSDPTSSTDTQYF
>13|TRBV30|-|-|TRBJ2-2
TGTGCCTGGAGTGTAGCCAGGACCGGGGAGCTGTTTTTT
CAWSVARTGELFF
>17|TRBV27|TRBD1|-|TRBJ1-1
TGTGCCAGCAGTTCGGGGGACAGGGGCGCCCCGAACACTGAAGCTTTCTTT
CASSSGDRGAPNTEAFF
>17|TRBV4-1|TRBD1|-|TRBJ1-2
TGCGCCAGCAGCCAAGACTGGAACAGGGGGCACGTCTATGGCTACACCTTC
CASSQDWNRGHVYGYTF
>14|TRBV6-5|TRBD1|-|TRBJ1-2
TGTGCCATCGCCGGGACAGGACGATTCTATGGCTACACCTTC
CAIAGTGRFYGYTF
>18|TRBV5-6|TRBD2|-|TRBJ2-1
TGTGCCAGCAGCTTGCGGACTAGCGGGATCGGCTCCTACAATGAGCAGTTCTTC
CASSLRTSGIGSYNEQFF
>13|TRBV5-1|-|-|TRBJ1-2
TGCGCCAGCAGCTTGGATCCCAGGGCGGGCTACACCTTC
CASSLDPRAGYTF
>15|TRBV10-2|-|-|TRBJ2-7
TGCGCCAGCAGTGAATATGGCAGGGGCCCCTACGAGCAGTACTTC
CASSEYGRGPYEQYF